One T cell receptor beta chain is described in this entry. The record originates from a study of blood T cell repertoires in COVID-19. Data came from immunoSEQ multiplex PCR; TCRdb stores just in-frame clones and leaves some out. This table has about 240,000 clones, about 90% appearing once. The CDR3 consists of 13 residues. Germline CDR1 SGHVS, CDR2 FQNEAQ. V was clipped by 1 base and J by 6 bases, with 9 bases between them. Specimen: peripheral blood. The receptor's source is a man between 60 and 75 years old with acute or convalescent COVID-19. The V and J genes are TRBV7-8 and TRBJ1-1, with D unresolved. As DNA, the CDR3 is TGTGCCAGCAGCTTAGGACTACGAGCTGAAGCTTTCTTT. Translation gives CASSLGLRAEAFF. Full variable domain (outside the CDR3, taken from reference TRBV7-8 and TRBJ1-1): GAGVSQSPRYKVAKRGQDVALRCDPISGHVSLFWYQQALGQGPEFLTYFQNEAQLDKSGLPSDRFFAERPEGSVSTLKIQRTQQEDSAVYLCASSLGLRAEAFFGQGTRLTVV.